The 12 T cell receptor beta chains given below trace back to one sample, sequenced in a study of blood T cell repertoires in COVID-19. The assay was immunoSEQ multiplex PCR, and TCRdb's table has in-frame clones only and misses some. Of 200,000 to 250,000 clones in the sample, roughly 76% were seen once. Sequenced input: peripheral blood. The receptors were sampled from an elderly woman with COVID-19, enrolled during active disease.

V and J are TRBV5-1 and TRBJ2-3; TRBD1 aligns across 8 bases. Germline trimming cut 5 bases from V and 7 bases from J; bases unmatched to any gene: 9. The CDR3 has 14 residues. Germline loops: CDR1 SGHRS, CDR2 YFSETQ. CDR3 DNA: TGCGCCAGCAGAATTGGACAGGGTCAAAATACGCAGTATTTT. Translated: CASRIGQGQNTQYF.

V and J are TRBV7-2 and TRBJ2-5; D possibly corresponds to TRBD2 (6 bases). The ends were cut back, 3 bases at V and 3 bases at J, with 8 bases in the middle. The CDR3 covers 13 residues. Germline assignment: CDR1 SGHTA and CDR2 FQGNSA. For the CDR3, the DNA is TGTGCCAGCAGCTTCTTAGCGGAAGAGACCCAGTACTTC. Amino acids: CASSFLAEETQYF. The full variable domain, rest sourced from reference TRBV7-2 and TRBJ2-5, is GAGVSQSPSNKVTEKGKDVELRCDPISGHTALYWYRQSLGQGLEFLIYFQGNSAPDKSGLPSDRFSAERTGGSVSTLTIQRTQQEDSAVYLCASSFLAEETQYFGPGTRLLVL.

The V and J genes are TRBV19 and TRBJ1-1; 9 bases line up with TRBD1. V lost 1 base, J lost 4 bases, and 7 bases stayed unmatched. CDR1 is LNHDA, CDR2 SQIVND, per germline (reference sequence). This CDR3 is built from 16 residues. The CDR3 DNA sequence: TGTGCCAGTAGTATAGGCAACAGGGGGCTGGGCACTGAAGCTTTCTTT. Protein sequence: CASSIGNRGLGTEAFF.

The genes are TRBV27 and TRBJ1-2; 10 bases agree with TRBD1. The CDR3 is made up of 14 amino acids. From germline, CDR1 is MNHEY and CDR2 SMNVEV (reference sequence). V was clipped by 6 bases and J by 3 bases; unmatched bases: 4. The CDR3 sequence is CASRGDRGDYGYTF. CDR3 coding DNA: TGTGCCAGCAGGGGGGACAGGGGAGACTATGGCTACACCTTC.

This clone has a single count. The chain is built from TRBV6-2 or TRBV6-3 and TRBJ1-2; no clear D gene. The CDR3 covers 13 residues. CDR1 MNHEY and CDR2 SVGEGT come from the germline V gene. The germline V and J ends were trimmed by 2 bases and 8 bases, with 12 bases remaining between them. CDR3 amino acids: CASSYGSGWGYTF. The CDR3 DNA reads TGTGCCAGCAGTTACGGTTCCGGGTGGGGCTACACCTTC.

V is TRBV10-3 and J is TRBJ1-1; D gene unclear. Germline V gene sequence: CDR1 ENHRY, CDR2 SYGVKD. The V end lost 0 bases, the J end lost 6 bases, and 11 bases lay between the germline ends. The length of the CDR3 is 14 residues. The CDR3 spells CAISESGGRAEAFF. The CDR3, as DNA: TGTGCCATCAGTGAGTCGGGAGGCAGAGCTGAAGCTTTCTTT.

This clone has more than one count but fewer than ten. The rearrangement links TRBV7-8 to TRBJ1-5, with D perhaps TRBD1 (5 bases). Trimming took 1 base from V and 2 from J, leaving 12 bases between them. This CDR3 is 16 amino acids long. The germline V gene has CDR1 SGHVS and CDR2 FQNEAQ. The CDR3 bases are TGTGCCAGCAGCTTAGACGCGGGGGTACGCAATCAGCCCCAGCATTTT. As protein: CASSLDAGVRNQPQHF.

The rearrangement uses TRBV9 and TRBJ1-2; the match to TRBD1 covers 8 bases. The length of the CDR3 is 14 residues. With V trimmed by 3 bases and J by 8 bases, 9 bases remained unmatched. Germline-derived CDR1 and CDR2 are SGDLS and YYNGEE. CDR3: CASSGGRQGQGYTF. The CDR3 DNA reads TGTGCCAGCAGCGGGGGGAGACAGGGGCAAGGCTACACCTTC.

The chain combines TRBV7-9 with TRBJ2-3; 9 bases are a match to TRBD1. CDR1 SEHNR and CDR2 FQNEAQ come from the germline V gene (reference sequence). This CDR3 comprises 17 residues. Trimming at V came to 3 bases and at J to 1 base, leaving 8 bases not matched to a gene. This CDR3 reads CASSLGDRAVGTDTQYF. The CDR3 coding sequence is TGTGCCAGCAGCTTGGGGGACAGGGCAGTCGGCACAGATACGCAGTATTTT.

The DNA of the CDR3 is TGTGCCAGCAGCTTAGTCCGTCCCGGGACAGGGAAGGGTGGAAACACCATATATTTT. It is translated as CASSLVRPGTGKGGNTIYF. The chain joins TRBV7-8 to TRBJ1-3, with TRBD1 matching 9 bases. The CDR3 has 19 amino acids. The V segment lost 1 base and the J segment 3 bases; nucleotides outside the gene matches: 13. Germline V gene sequence: CDR1 SGHVS, CDR2 FQNEAQ.

CDR3 in amino acids: CASSSGSKNIQYF. In nucleotides, the CDR3 is TGTGCCAGCAGCTCGGGGAGCAAAAACATTCAGTACTTC. V gene TRBV21-1 combines with J gene TRBJ2-4; the table gives TRBD2 as D, unverified against the DNA. TRBV21-1 is given as a pseudogene. The CDR3 spans 13 residues.

This clone was found a few times. This chain uses TRBV18 with TRBJ2-1; tentatively, D is TRBD2 (5 bases). Germline-derived CDR1 and CDR2 are KGHSH and LQKENI. This CDR3 spans 13 amino acids. V was trimmed by 2 bases and J by 6 bases, leaving 8 bases between them. The CDR3 loop reads CASSPGLFNEQFF. CDR3 sequence (DNA): TGTGCCAGCTCACCAGGACTTTTCAATGAGCAGTTCTTC.